The 14 T cell receptor beta chains below were found in one sample sequenced in a study of T-cell reconstitution after alpha-beta-depleted transplantation in children. Unique molecular identifiers were incorporated during preparation of the TCRbeta library. TCRdb passed the PCR reads through MiXCR, listing each CDR3 protein once. The sample lists 610,000 or so distinct CDR3 sequences; 27% were seen once. The input for sequencing was PBMCs, taken before TCRalphabeta/CD19-depleted stem cell transplant. The receptors come from a boy under three years old with Wiskott-Aldrich syndrome, due to receive a stem cell transplant.

This clonotype was recorded a few times. This chain uses TRBV12-3 or TRBV12-4 with TRBJ2-7; the match to TRBD1 covers 7 bases. The CDR3 extends over 13 amino acids. The V and J ends lost 7 bases and 0 bases, in that order; junction bases with no gene match: 3. The DNA of the CDR3 is TGTGCCAGCACCCGGGACAGCTCCTACGAGCAGTACTTC. It is translated as CASTRDSSYEQYF.

The chain has TRBV7-3 and TRBJ2-3, with D hard to call. Per germline, CDR1 SGHTA and CDR2 FQGTGA. The CDR3 sequence is 14 residues long. With 5 bases removed from V and 4 bases from J, the gap between germline ends came to 13 bases. In DNA, the CDR3 is TGTGCCAGCAGCCCTGGTACCGGGTCAGATACGCAGTATTTT. It translates to CASSPGTGSDTQYF.

This clonotype has a single count. The rearrangement uses TRBV20-1 and TRBJ2-5; TRBD2 aligns across 9 bases. CDR1 is DFQATT, CDR2 SNEGSKA, per germline (reference sequence). This CDR3 has 15 residues. The V gene end was trimmed by 6 bases and the J gene end by 4 bases; junction bases not matched to a gene: 12. CDR3 coding DNA: TGCAGTGCCACCGGTATAGCGGGAGTTGTAGAGACCCAGTACTTC. Amino acid sequence: CSATGIAGVVETQYF.

This clonotype was seen more than once but under ten times. The V gene is TRBV20-1, the J gene TRBJ2-1; the match to TRBD2 covers 12 bases. The CDR3 loop spans 15 amino acids. V dropped 5 bases and J dropped 8; count of bases not matched to a gene: 10. Per germline, CDR1 DFQATT and CDR2 SNEGSKA (reference sequence). The CDR3 nucleotides read TGCAGTGCTTCTACTAGCGGGAGGAGGCAGGATGAGCAGTTCTTC. Its translation is CSASTSGRRQDEQFF.

This clonotype occurred a few times. The genes are TRBV5-1 and TRBJ1-2; D gene ambiguous. The V gene lost 2 bases and the J gene lost 5 bases, with 10 bases spanning the gap. In germline, CDR1 is SGHRS, CDR2 YFSETQ. There are 13 residues in the CDR3. CDR3 residues: CASSLAERYGYTF. CDR3 nucleotides: TGCGCCAGCAGCTTAGCCGAGCGGTATGGCTACACCTTC. The whole variable domain, remainder taken from reference TRBV5-1 and TRBJ1-2, is KAGVTQTPRYLIKTRGQQVTLSCSPISGHRSVSWYQQTPGQGLQFLFEYFSETQRNKGNFPGRFSGRQFSNSRSEMNVSTLELGDSALYLCASSLAERYGYTFGSGTRLTVV.

This clonotype was detected only a few times. The chain is built from TRBV20-1 and TRBJ1-2; D might be TRBD1 (6 bases). V gave up 1 base and J gave up 5 bases, with 11 bases separating them. Germline CDR1 is DFQATT and CDR2 is SNEGSKA (reference sequence). The CDR3 runs 13 residues. For the CDR3, the DNA is TGCAGTGCTAGAGCAGGGGAAAGATATGGCTACACCTTC. Encoded protein: CSARAGERYGYTF.

The table lists this clonotype with a few counts. The J gene is TRBJ1-1, the V gene TRBV24-1; D unresolved. The CDR3 consists of 17 residues. Germline loops: CDR1 KGHDR, CDR2 SFDVKD. V was shortened by 3 bases and J by 4 bases, with 20 bases between the two germline ends. The CDR3 coding sequence is TGTGCCACCAGTGATAGCCGGCGGCCCGCTGCCGGCACTGAAGCTTTCTTT. Translating gives CATSDSRRPAAGTEAFF.

This clonotype was found many times. An end of the junction does not agree with germline; a read error may underlie this. The chain carries TRBV12-3 or TRBV12-4 and TRBJ2-1; D possibly corresponds to TRBD2 (6 bases). This CDR3 is 15 amino acids long. Here the CDR3 reads CASSLEAGVYNEQFF. CDR3 DNA sequence: TGTGCCAGCAGCTTAGAAGCGGGTGTCTACAATGAGCAGTTCTTC.

V gene TRBV6-1 combines with J gene TRBJ2-7, with unresolved D. The CDR3 is made up of 14 amino acids. The V gene's germline CDR1 is MNHNS and CDR2 SASEGT. V lost 6 bases to trimming and J lost 2 bases, with 14 bases between them. The CDR3 DNA is TGTGCCAGCAGCCACCCCGATAGGCCCTACGAGCAGTACTTC. Amino acids: CASSHPDRPYEQYF.

This sequence joins TRBV28 and TRBJ2-7; TRBD2 matches 10 bases. In germline, CDR1 is MDHEN, CDR2 SYDVKM. Losses at the gene ends were 8 bases for V and 2 bases for J; bases not matched to a gene: 12. The CDR3 is 16 residues long. CDR3 DNA sequence: TGTGCCAGCGCTCCCGGGACTAGCGCCTGGCCCTACGAGCAGTACTTC. It encodes CASAPGTSAWPYEQYF.

This clonotype has a handful of counts. The V and J genes are TRBV9 and TRBJ2-3; D uncertain. CDR1 and CDR2 from the germline V gene are SGDLS and YYNGEE. This CDR3 comprises 14 residues. V lost 4 bases to trimming and J lost 0 bases, with 9 bases between them. The CDR3 spells CASSPLTSTDTQYF. In DNA form, the CDR3 reads TGTGCCAGCAGCCCGCTTACGAGCACAGATACGCAGTATTTT.

V usage is TRBV19 and J usage is TRBJ2-5; TRBD1 is a possible D gene (6 bases). The CDR3 runs 12 residues. Germline V gene sequence: CDR1 LNHDA, CDR2 SQIVND (reference sequence). Trimming stripped 3 bases from V and 6 bases from J, with 8 bases between. CDR3 sequence reads: CASSIRGKTQYF. CDR3 sequence (DNA): TGTGCCAGTAGTATCAGGGGAAAGACCCAGTACTTC.

This clonotype occurred a few times. The J gene is TRBJ2-5, the V gene TRBV29-1; D remains unclear. Trimming pared 2 bases from V and 0 bases from J, leaving 10 bases between. Germline CDR1 reads SQVTM; CDR2 reads ANQGSEA. This CDR3 region has 14 residues. CDR3 coding DNA: TGCAGCGTTGAAATCCCCTGGGACCAAGAGACCCAGTACTTC. It specifies CSVEIPWDQETQYF.

In its sample, this clonotype was seen a few times. The chain employs TRBV12-3 or TRBV12-4 and TRBJ1-2, with D possibly being TRBD1 (6 bases). V shed 3 bases and J shed 8 bases, with 19 bases lying between them. The CDR3 has 15 amino acids. In DNA, the CDR3 is TGTGCCAGCAGTTTGGCACAACAGGGTAAAGGGGGCTACACCTTC. It specifies CASSLAQQGKGGYTF.